This T cell receptor (beta chain) was sequenced in a study of T cells in Graves' hyperthyroidism and ophthalmopathy. The study's findings and limits: Model output signaled ophthalmopathy a median around 6.9 months ahead of onset.

Absent ophthalmopathy progression within 18 months defined stable Graves' hyperthyroidism. Cells are PBMCs isolated from roughly 10 ml of fresh blood. Ten or more counts support this clonotype. Its antigen is not identified. Trimming cost V 0 bases and J 0 bases; bases outside gene matches: 6. Germline assignment: CDR1 LGHDT and CDR2 YNNKEL (reference sequence). CDR3 length equals 18 residues. Template material for amplifying TCR beta CDR3 regions consisted of RNA transcripts. HTBI primers drove first-round RT-PCR of the TCR CDR3. TCRdb recomputed calls from the multiplex PCR reads with MiXCR, one row per CDR3 protein. The sample lists about 420,000 distinct CDR3 sequences; 15% to 17% were seen once.

The sequenced material came from blood. This chain links TRBV3-1 with TRBJ1-2; 11 nucleotides align to TRBD1. This sequence was found in a woman between 18 and 29 years old with Graves' hyperthyroidism. CDR3 nucleotide sequence: TGTGCCAGCAGCCAAGACCGGGACAGGGGGGATCCTAACTATGGCTACACCTTC. Its protein is CASSQDRDRGDPNYGYTF. Full variable domain (outside the CDR3, taken from reference TRBV3-1 and TRBJ1-2): DTAVSQTPKYLVTQMGNDKSIKCEQNLGHDTMYWYKQDSKKFLKIMFSYNNKELIINETVPNRFSPKSPDKAHLNLHINSLELGDSAVYFCASSQDRDRGDPNYGYTFGSGTRLTVV.